The rows below give T cell receptor beta chains drawn from one sample of a study of CD8 T cells in Susac syndrome. TCRdb reprocessed the immunoSEQ multiplex PCR reads via MiXCR and lists one record per CDR3 protein. Here the sample spans about 200,000 distinct CDR3 sequences, 95% being singletons. What was sequenced was CD4+ T cells from PBMCs. These TCRs come from a human donor with multiple sclerosis. CDR3s include the opening cysteine and the closing phenylalanine or tryptophan. D genes are given only for firm matches. Not all rows give a size; the values are once, few, many and, for expanded clones, a class.

size: -
V: TRBV20-1
D: TRBD1
J: TRBJ1-2
CDR3: CSASPRQGGNYGYTF
DNA: TGCAGTGCTTCACCGAGACAGGGTGGAAACTATGGCTACACCTTC

size: -
V: TRBV30
D: TRBD1
J: TRBJ1-2
CDR3: CAWTEDRGLYGYTF
DNA: TGTGCCTGGACGGAGGACAGGGGGCTATATGGCTACACCTTC

size: -
V: TRBV2
D: -
J: TRBJ2-7
CDR3: CASSVLGEPAYEQYF
DNA: TGTGCCAGCAGTGTCTTAGGGGAACCTGCCTACGAGCAGTACTTC

size: -
V: TRBV19
D: -
J: TRBJ2-3
CDR3: CASSKRDTGDTQYF
DNA: TGTGCCAGTAGTAAACGGGACACGGGAGATACGCAGTATTTT

size: -
V: TRBV25-1
D: -
J: TRBJ2-1
CDR3: CASRSIDLHEQFF
DNA: TGTGCCAGCAGATCGATCGACCTCCATGAGCAGTTCTTC

size: -
V: TRBV15
D: -
J: TRBJ2-1
CDR3: CATSRDRGSSYNEQFF
DNA: TGTGCCACCAGCAGAGATCGGGGAAGCTCCTACAATGAGCAGTTCTTC

size: -
V: TRBV24-1
D: -
J: TRBJ2-7
CDR3: CATRDREGEQYF
DNA: TGTGCCACCAGGGACAGGGAGGGCGAGCAGTACTTC

size: -
V: TRBV19
D: -
J: TRBJ1-6
CDR3: CASKDQNSPLHF
DNA: TGTGCCAGCAAGGACCAAAATTCACCCCTCCACTTT

size: -
V: TRBV9
D: -
J: TRBJ2-5
CDR3: CASSVGTDRETQYF
DNA: TGTGCCAGCAGCGTAGGGACGGACCGGGAGACCCAGTACTTC

size: -
V: TRBV3-1
D: -
J: TRBJ1-4
CDR3: CASKFGVANEKLFF
DNA: TGTGCCAGCAAATTTGGGGTAGCTAATGAAAAACTGTTTTTT

size: once
V: TRBV5-1
D: TRBD1
J: TRBJ2-5
CDR3: CASSRDRGAGRETQYF
DNA: TGCGCCAGCAGCCGCGACAGGGGCGCGGGTCGAGAGACCCAGTACTTC

size: -
V: TRBV6-4
D: TRBD2
J: TRBJ2-3
CDR3: CASSESGGSTDTQYF
DNA: TGTGCCAGCAGTGAGTCGGGGGGTTCCACAGATACGCAGTATTTT

size: -
V: TRBV20-1
D: TRBD1
J: TRBJ2-5
CDR3: CSAPRQGKETQYF
DNA: TGCAGTGCTCCAAGACAGGGGAAAGAGACCCAGTACTTC

size: -
V: TRBV20-1
D: TRBD2
J: TRBJ2-5
CDR3: CSASKLAGGETQYF
DNA: TGCAGTGCTAGCAAACTAGCGGGGGGTGAGACCCAGTACTTC

size: -
V: TRBV11-1
D: -
J: TRBJ2-2
CDR3: CASSLQLITGELFF
DNA: TGTGCCAGCAGCTTACAGCTTATCACCGGGGAGCTGTTTTTT

size: -
V: TRBV2
D: TRBD2
J: TRBJ2-5
CDR3: CASLSGGETQYF
DNA: TGTGCCAGCCTGAGCGGGGGAGAGACCCAGTACTTC

size: -
V: TRBV18
D: -
J: TRBJ1-6
CDR3: CASSPPEGSWRPLHF
DNA: TGTGCCAGCTCACCACCGGAAGGAAGTTGGAGACCCCTCCACTTT

size: -
V: TRBV9
D: -
J: TRBJ1-6
CDR3: CASSVDRGSYNSPLHF
DNA: TGTGCCAGCAGCGTGGACCGGGGTTCTTATAATTCACCCCTCCACTTT

size: -
V: TRBV9
D: -
J: TRBJ1-1
CDR3: CASSLHREGTEAFF
DNA: TGTGCCAGCAGCCTCCACAGGGAGGGCACTGAAGCTTTCTTT

size: -
V: TRBV18
D: -
J: TRBJ1-1
CDR3: CASSPQTVTNTEAFF
DNA: TGTGCCAGCTCACCCCAAACAGTGACTAACACTGAAGCTTTCTTT

size: -
V: TRBV25-1
D: -
J: TRBJ2-7
CDR3: CASSESRYGQEPGLQAYEQYF
DNA: TGTGCCAGCAGTGAATCGAGATATGGCCAGGAACCGGGACTGCAAGCCTACGAGCAGTACTTC

size: -
V: TRBV29-1
D: TRBD1
J: TRBJ1-2
CDR3: CSVEVGTGDYGYTF
DNA: TGCAGCGTTGAGGTCGGGACAGGGGACTATGGCTACACCTTC

size: -
V: TRBV7-9
D: TRBD2
J: TRBJ2-3
CDR3: CASSSNSGDTQYF
DNA: TGTGCCAGCAGCTCTAATAGCGGGGATACGCAGTATTTT

size: once
V: TRBV30
D: -
J: TRBJ1-5
CDR3: CAWSSDHSNQPQHF
DNA: TGTGCCTGGAGCTCGGACCATAGCAATCAGCCCCAGCATTTT

size: -
V: TRBV15
D: -
J: TRBJ2-5
CDR3: CATSRGTSGGDQYF
DNA: TGTGCCACCAGCAGAGGAACCAGCGGTGGGGACCAGTACTTC

size: -
V: TRBV12-3/TRBV12-4
D: -
J: TRBJ1-5
CDR3: CASSFAAGEQPQHF
DNA: TGTGCCAGCAGTTTCGCGGCAGGGGAACAGCCCCAGCATTTT

size: once
V: TRBV2
D: TRBD1
J: TRBJ2-1
CDR3: CASSELQGPEFF
DNA: TGTGCCAGCAGTGAATTACAGGGGCCGGAGTTCTTC

size: -
V: TRBV6-1
D: -
J: TRBJ1-6
CDR3: CASSPSLVGTTSYNSPLHF
DNA: TGTGCCAGCAGTCCCTCCTTAGTAGGAACAACCTCCTATAATTCACCCCTCCACTTT